This T cell receptor beta chain was recovered during a study of response to subunit inactivated influenza vaccine. General study points: Few additional T cells are recruited per seasonal influenza vaccination, authors suggested.

As regards this clonotype: Its antigen is not identified.

Trimming removed 6 bases from V and 3 bases from J, with 9 bases in between. The V gene's germline CDR1 is DFQATT and CDR2 SNEGSKA (reference sequence). The length of the CDR3 is 11 residues. From the RT-PCR reads, TCRdb called clonotypes with MiXCR, one entry per CDR3 protein. The top ten clones hold about 12% of a sample with 450,000 to 500,000 distinct CDR3 sequences, over 9.5% of them seen once. This specimen was PBMCs from blood, taken about 40 days after vaccination. J is TRBJ2-7 and V is TRBV20-1, with D possibly being TRBD2 (5 bases). This clonotype originated in a man aged 50 to 60 who received an inactivated influenza vaccine. The CDR3 region has the DNA TGCAGTGCGACCGGGGACTACGAGCAGTACTTC. The encoded protein is CSATGDYEQYF.